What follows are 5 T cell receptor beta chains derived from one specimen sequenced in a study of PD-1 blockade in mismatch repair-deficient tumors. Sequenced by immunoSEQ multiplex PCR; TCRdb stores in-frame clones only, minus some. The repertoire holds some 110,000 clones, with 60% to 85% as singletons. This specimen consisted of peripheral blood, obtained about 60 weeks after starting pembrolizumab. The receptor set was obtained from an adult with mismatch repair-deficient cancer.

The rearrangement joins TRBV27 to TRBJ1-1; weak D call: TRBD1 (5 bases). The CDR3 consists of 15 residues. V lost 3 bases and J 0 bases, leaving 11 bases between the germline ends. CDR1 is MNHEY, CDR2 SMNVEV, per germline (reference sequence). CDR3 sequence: CASSLTRTLNTEAFF. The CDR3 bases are TGTGCCAGCAGTTTGACAAGGACATTGAACACTGAAGCTTTCTTT.

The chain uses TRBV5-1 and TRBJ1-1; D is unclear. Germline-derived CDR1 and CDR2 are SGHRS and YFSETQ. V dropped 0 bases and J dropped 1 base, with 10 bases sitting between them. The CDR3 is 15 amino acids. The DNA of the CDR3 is TGCGCCAGCAGCTTGGGGAGGGTCGGGAACACTGAAGCTTTCTTT. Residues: CASSLGRVGNTEAFF.

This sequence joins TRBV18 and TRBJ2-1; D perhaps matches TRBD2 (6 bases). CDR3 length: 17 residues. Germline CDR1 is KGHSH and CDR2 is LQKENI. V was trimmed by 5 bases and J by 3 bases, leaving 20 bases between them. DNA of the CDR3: TGTGCCAGCTCAGCCGCCCTGCCGGGACTTAACTACAATGAGCAGTTCTTC. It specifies CASSAALPGLNYNEQFF.

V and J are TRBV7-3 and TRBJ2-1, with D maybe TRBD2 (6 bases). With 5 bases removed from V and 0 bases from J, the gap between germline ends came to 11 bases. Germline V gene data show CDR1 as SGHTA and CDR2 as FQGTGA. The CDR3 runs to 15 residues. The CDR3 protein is CASSTYGSSYNEQFF. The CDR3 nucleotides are TGTGCCAGCAGCACCTACGGGAGCTCCTACAATGAGCAGTTCTTC.

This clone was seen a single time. CDR3 sequence (DNA): TGTGCCAGCAGCCTACAGGGACTAGCTACCCACGAGCAGTACTTC. It translates to CASSLQGLATHEQYF. V is TRBV13 and J is TRBJ2-7, with 9 bases identical to TRBD2. The germline gives CDR1 PRHDT, CDR2 FYEKMQ (reference sequence). Trimming cost V 5 bases and J 5 bases; bases outside gene matches: 10. The CDR3 loop spans 15 amino acids.